Here is one T cell receptor (beta chain) with its context. The data originate from a study of shared clonotypes between healthy human individuals. Some clones are missing from TCRdb's copy, which holds only in-frame ones; the method was immunoSEQ multiplex PCR. This repertoire shows about 2 million clones, about 95% found once; its top ten account for approximately 1%. J lost 0 bases, V lost 4 bases, and 10 bases had no gene match. The CDR3 has 17 residues. CDR1 is SGHDT and CDR2 is YYEEEE in the germline V gene. Cells designated naive CD8 were CD45RO-negative and were positively selected for CCR7, with terminally differentiated effector memory CD45RA+ cells excluded.

The source material was naive CD8+ T cells sorted from blood. The chain carries TRBV5-6 and TRBJ1-5, with 7 bases identical to TRBD1. The TCR sequence derives from a man between 18 and 29 years old in good health. The CDR3 is CASSAWDSFYSNQPQHF. DNA for the CDR3: TGTGCCAGCAGCGCATGGGACAGCTTTTATAGCAATCAGCCCCAGCATTTT.